Listed here is a single T cell receptor beta chain. No antigen is known for it. This sample is drawn from a study of T cell repertoires in cytomegalovirus infection. The wider study: Shared public TCR beta signatures pointed to both CMV infection and a matching HLA type. Broader study findings: CMV-specific TCR beta clonotypes restricted by HLA-C were the ones dominating the ex vivo response.

TCRdb passed the reads through MiXCR, listing each CDR3 protein once. The sample lists just over 450,000 distinct CDR3 sequences; approximately 42% were seen once. Germline values: CDR1 SQVTM, CDR2 ANQGSEA. This CDR3 is built from 13 residues. V lost 4 bases and J lost 0; bases outside the gene matches: 2. This sample comprised cultured PBMCs, obtained from culture after CMV antigen stimulation. This sequence joins TRBV29-1 and TRBJ2-7; 8 bases are shared with TRBD2. The receptor was isolated from a human donor in good health (CMV status not recorded). Some clones in this sample may be carry-over from other donors' samples. DNA of the CDR3: TGCAGCGTTGTCCTAGCGGGCTCCTACGAGCAGTACTTC. Its protein product is CSVVLAGSYEQYF.